This TCR beta chain was sequenced for a study of CD8+ T cells in alopecia areata. Study-level findings and limits: How baseline CD8+ expansion relates to response remains uncertain (there was one nonresponder).

Sequencing relied on a cDNA template that was reverse transcribed from extracted RNA. Clones were read by immunoSEQ multiplex PCR, and TCRdb kept only the in-frame ones, dropping some. The sample holds 90,000 to 120,000 clones, 84% seen once. The CDR3 is 15 residues long. Looked up from germline, CDR1 is SQVTM and CDR2 is ANQGSEA. The germline V and J ends were trimmed by 2 bases and 5 bases, with 15 bases remaining between them. As regards this clone: Its target is unknown.

Regarding treatment: oral pan-JAK inhibitor, 5-10 mg twice daily. PBMCs provided sorted CD4+ and CD8+ T cells. This material consisted of CD8+ T cells sorted from blood, taken at week 24, from a patient treated with tofacitinib. The origin of this receptor is a human donor with alopecia areata. The chain uses TRBV29-1 and TRBJ2-2, with a weak D call TRBD1 (6 bases). The CDR3 nucleotides read TGCAGCGTTGAATTAAGGGACACTCTTACCGGGGAGCTGTTTTTT. Translated, it gives CSVELRDTLTGELFF.